The rows below give T cell receptor beta chains drawn from one sample of a study of CD8 T cells in Susac syndrome. TCRdb re-derived calls from the immunoSEQ multiplex PCR reads in MiXCR, one entry per CDR3 protein. The sample lists 150,000 or so distinct CDR3 sequences; approximately 96% were seen once. Sample: CD4+ T cells from PBMCs. All receptors derive from a human donor with Susac syndrome. The CDR3 runs from the conserved cysteine through the conserved F or W. The D gene is left open where the match is weak. The size field is filled for only some rows; it gives once, few, many or a size class.

d_gene | j_gene | abundance | v_gene | CDR3nt | CDR3aa
NA | TRBJ2-7 | NA | TRBV5-1 | TGCGCCAGCAGCTTGACGCACCCGGCCCACTACGAGCAGTACTTC | CASSLTHPAHYEQYF
NA | TRBJ2-3 | NA | TRBV6-5 | TGTGCCAGCAGTTACTCAAGTTGGGAAAGCACAGATACGCAGTATTTT | CASSYSSWESTDTQYF
NA | TRBJ1-1 | NA | TRBV14 | TGTGCCAGCAGCCAGATCATGAACACTGAAGCTTTCTTT | CASSQIMNTEAFF
TRBD2 | TRBJ2-7 | NA | TRBV3-1 | TGTGCCAGCAGCCACCTAGGACTAGCCTACGAGCAGTACTTC | CASSHLGLAYEQYF
TRBD1 | TRBJ2-3 | NA | TRBV20-1 | TGCAGTGCCACAGGGACAGCAAGGGCAGATACGCAGTATTTT | CSATGTARADTQYF
TRBD1 | TRBJ2-1 | NA | TRBV2 | TGTGCCAGCAGTGAAGGACAGGGGTGGGATGAGCAGTTCTTC | CASSEGQGWDEQFF
NA | TRBJ2-5 | NA | TRBV7-9 | TGTGCCAGCAGCTCTTCCCGGGAGACCCAGTACTTC | CASSSSRETQYF
NA | TRBJ1-6 | NA | TRBV25-1 | TGTGCCAGCAGTGAACAGCAGCATAATTCACCCCTCCACTTT | CASSEQQHNSPLHF
TRBD2 | TRBJ2-3 | NA | TRBV10-3 | TGTGCCATCAGTGGCGGGGGGAACGTTCTTTACACAGATACGCAGTATTTT | CAISGGGNVLYTDTQYF
NA | TRBJ2-3 | NA | TRBV29-1 | TGCAGCGTTGAAGATCGGAAGTCAGGGCAAGGGACGCAGTATTTT | CSVEDRKSGQGTQYF
TRBD1 | TRBJ1-1 | NA | TRBV29-1 | TGCAGCGTTGCGGGGACAGGGGAAGCTTTCTTT | CSVAGTGEAFF
TRBD2 | TRBJ2-7 | NA | TRBV25-1 | TGTGCCAGCGGGACTAGCGAGGTTTGGGGTTCCTACGAGCAGTACTTC | CASGTSEVWGSYEQYF
NA | TRBJ2-7 | NA | TRBV20-1 | TGCAGTGCTAGGCCCGCTAGGGCCTCCTACGAGCAGTACTTC | CSARPARASYEQYF
TRBD1 | TRBJ1-1 | NA | TRBV4-1 | TGCGCCAGCAAGCAGGGGGTGTTGGACACTGAAGCTTTCTTT | CASKQGVLDTEAFF
NA | TRBJ1-2 | NA | TRBV7-2 | TGTGCCAGCAGCCGTAATTTGCTGTGGGGCTACACCTTC | CASSRNLLWGYTF
NA | TRBJ2-5 | NA | TRBV4-1 | TGCGCCAGCAGCCTAGCTCGGGGGGAGACCCAGTACTTC | CASSLARGETQYF
NA | TRBJ2-5 | NA | TRBV3-1 | TGTGCCAGCCTCAAGGAAGAGACCCAGTACTTC | CASLKEETQYF
NA | TRBJ1-2 | NA | TRBV28 | TGTGCCAGCAGCTCCTTTGGGGGAGGCTACACCTTC | CASSSFGGGYTF
NA | TRBJ1-1 | once | TRBV11-3 | TGTGCCAGCAGCTCCCACAGGGAGAGTGAAGCTTTCTTT | CASSSHRESEAFF
NA | TRBJ2-7 | NA | TRBV18 | TGTGCCAGCTCACCGCTCCCAGACCCGCGGGAGCAGTACTTC | CASSPLPDPREQYF
NA | TRBJ1-5 | NA | TRBV6-1 | TGTGCCAGCAGTAAGGGCCACCCCCCGGGGCATCAGCCCCAGCATTTT | CASSKGHPPGHQPQHF
NA | TRBJ2-5 | NA | TRBV6-1 | TGTGCCAGCAGTGAACGAAAGGTCCTGGTTGGGACCCAGTACTTC | CASSERKVLVGTQYF
TRBD1 | TRBJ1-1 | once | TRBV5-1 | TGCGCCAGCAGCACCAACAGGGGTAAGGACACTGAAGCTTTCTTT | CASSTNRGKDTEAFF
NA | TRBJ2-6 | once | TRBV6-2/TRBV6-3 | TGTGCCAGCAGAGCACCGGGGTCTGGGGCCAACGTCCTGACTTTC | CASRAPGSGANVLTF
NA | TRBJ2-3 | once | TRBV4-3 | TGCGCCAGCAGCCAAGATTTAGGGGGGGGTAGCACAGATACGCAGTATTTT | CASSQDLGGGSTDTQYF
NA | TRBJ1-6 | NA | TRBV15 | TGTGCCACCAGCCCGAAGGGGTACTCACCCCTCCACTTT | CATSPKGYSPLHF
NA | TRBJ2-3 | NA | TRBV4-1 | TGCGCCAGCAGCCTTAGTGAGGACACCACAGATACGCAGTATTTT | CASSLSEDTTDTQYF
TRBD2 | TRBJ2-1 | NA | TRBV29-1 | TGCAGCGTTGAAGATCCAGCGGGGGGCCCGAATGAGCAGTTCTTC | CSVEDPAGGPNEQFF
TRBD1 | TRBJ2-5 | NA | TRBV13 | TGTGCCAGCAGCCTAAGGACAGGGAGAGGCGAGACCCAGTACTTC | CASSLRTGRGETQYF
NA | TRBJ2-5 | NA | TRBV7-9 | TGTGCCAGCAGGGAGGGCGCGTACCAAGAGACCCAGTACTTC | CASREGAYQETQYF
NA | TRBJ1-1 | NA | TRBV15 | TGTGCCACCGGAAGAGGGGAGGTGAACACTGAAGCTTTCTTT | CATGRGEVNTEAFF
NA | TRBJ2-5 | NA | TRBV29-1 | TGCAGCGTTGAGAGGAGCAGCCAAGAGACCCAGTACTTC | CSVERSSQETQYF
TRBD1 | TRBJ2-1 | NA | TRBV14 | TGTGCCAGCAGGGACAGGGGCGATGAGCAGTTCTTC | CASRDRGDEQFF
TRBD1 | TRBJ1-2 | NA | TRBV6-5 | TGTGCCAGCAGTTACACCACAGGGGGCGGCTATGGCTACACCTTC | CASSYTTGGGYGYTF
TRBD2 | TRBJ2-3 | NA | TRBV20-1 | TGCAGTGCTGTACTAGCGGGGGGTAGACATACGCAGTATTTT | CSAVLAGGRHTQYF
TRBD1 | TRBJ2-7 | NA | TRBV25-1 | TGTGCCAGCAGAGCTTCCCTCGGGACAGGTCCCTACGAGCAGTACTTC | CASRASLGTGPYEQYF
NA | TRBJ1-1 | NA | TRBV11-2 | TGTGCCAGCAGCTTCCGGGGACACACGAACACTGAAGCTTTCTTT | CASSFRGHTNTEAFF
TRBD2 | TRBJ2-1 | NA | TRBV7-9 | TGTGCCAGCAGCCCCCAGTTGAGCGGGAGGAGCTCCTACAATGAGCAGTTCTTC | CASSPQLSGRSSYNEQFF
NA | TRBJ2-1 | once | TRBV20-1 | TGCAGTGCTGCACAGGGATACAATGAGCAGTTCTTC | CSAAQGYNEQFF
TRBD1 | TRBJ2-7 | NA | TRBV2 | TGTGCCAGCAGTGGGGGACAGGGTGACGAGCAGTACTTC | CASSGGQGDEQYF